The 31 T cell receptor beta chains below were found in one sample sequenced in a study of blood T cells in healthy people across ages. Combining a sample-barcoded 5' primer with a J-beta primer mix, a second PCR ran for about 6 to 12 cycles. TCRdb passed the 5' RACE reads through MiXCR, listing each CDR3 protein once. The sample lists under 1,000,000 distinct CDR3 sequences; 30% to 45% were seen once. Source material: blood. These receptors all stem from a man between 18 and 29 years old in good health.

The sample holds a few counts of this clonotype. The V call is TRBV10-3, the J call TRBJ2-5; D gene uncertain. Germline V gene lookup returns CDR1 ENHRY and CDR2 SYGVKD. The CDR3 spans 13 residues. V lost 5 bases to trimming and J lost 7 bases, with 14 bases between them. The CDR3 here is CAISSPDTGTQYF. The CDR3 nucleotides read TGTGCCATCAGTAGCCCTGATACGGGGACCCAGTACTTC.

The rearrangement uses TRBV16 and TRBJ2-1, with D possibly being TRBD1 (5 bases). The CDR3 extends over 15 amino acids. The germline V gene encodes CDR1 KGHSY and CDR2 FQNENV. Trimming cost V 4 bases and J 3 bases, with 13 bases left between them. The CDR3 is CASSLHGRGYNEQFF. CDR3 nucleotide sequence: TGTGCCAGCAGCCTACACGGAAGGGGCTACAATGAGCAGTTCTTC.

Notes on this clonotype: A read error may be the cause here, since a much bigger clone is one base away. The chain links TRBV5-1 to TRBJ2-5; D might be TRBD2 (6 bases). In germline, CDR1 is SGHRS, CDR2 YFSETQ. V was clipped by 1 base and J by 11 bases, with 18 bases between them. The CDR3 loop spans 14 amino acids. CDR3 in DNA: TGCGCCAGCAGCTTGTCGACTAGATCGAATGAGCAGTACTTC. Residues: CASSLSTRSNEQYF.

The chain recombines TRBV4-2 with TRBJ2-1, with D perhaps TRBD2 (6 bases). The CDR3 length is 16 residues. In germline, CDR1 is LGHNA, CDR2 YNFKEQ. Trimming pared 0 bases from V and 7 bases from J, leaving 16 bases between. The CDR3 is CASSQDRQGGPNEQFF. DNA for the CDR3: TGTGCCAGCAGCCAAGATAGGCAGGGAGGACCTAATGAGCAGTTCTTC.

The rearrangement joins TRBV7-6 to TRBJ2-7, with D tentatively TRBD1 (5 bases). The CDR3 extends over 15 amino acids. V was shortened by 5 bases and J by 7 bases, with 21 bases between the two germline ends. The germline gives CDR1 SGHVS, CDR2 FNYEAQ. CDR3 in amino acids: CASSQSSGPTDEQYF. CDR3 sequence (DNA): TGTGCCAGCAGCCAATCTTCAGGGCCTACGGATGAGCAGTACTTC. The variable domain in full, completed from reference TRBV7-6 and TRBJ2-7, reads GAGVSQSPRYKVTKRGQDVALRCDPISGHVSLYWYRQALGQGPEFLTYFNYEAQQDKSGLPNDRFSAERPEGSISTLTIQRTEQRDSAMYRCASSQSSGPTDEQYFGPGTRLTVT.

The V and J genes are TRBV6-1 and TRBJ1-2; 11 positions match TRBD1. This CDR3 has 15 amino acids. Germline trimming cut 7 bases from V and 4 bases from J; bases unmatched to any gene: 8. Looked up from germline, CDR1 is MNHNS and CDR2 is SASEGT. The CDR3 here is CASTRTGGLPYGYTF. CDR3 in DNA: TGTGCCAGCACCCGGACAGGGGGCCTCCCCTATGGCTACACCTTC.

J is TRBJ1-2 and V is TRBV20-1, with D unresolved. CDR1 DFQATT and CDR2 SNEGSKA come from the germline V gene (reference sequence). V shed 2 bases and J shed 6 bases, with 13 bases lying between them. The CDR3 sequence is 13 residues long. CDR3 residues: CSARKPGVDGYTF. In DNA, the CDR3 is TGCAGTGCTAGAAAGCCGGGAGTCGATGGCTACACCTTC.

In its sample, this clonotype was seen many times. The DNA of the CDR3 is TGTGCCAGCAGCTTACGACAGGGGAGCACAGATACGCAGTATTTT. Translation: CASSLRQGSTDTQYF. The J gene is TRBJ2-3, the V gene TRBV7-9, with 8 bases aligning to TRBD1. V lost 2 bases to trimming and J lost 0 bases; unmatched junction nucleotides: 1. Germline V gene lookup returns CDR1 SEHNR and CDR2 FQNEAQ (reference sequence). The CDR3 extends over 15 amino acids.

The chain links TRBV4-3 to TRBJ2-1, with 12 bases lining up with TRBD1. The CDR3 runs to 14 residues. Germline CDR1 LGHNA, CDR2 YSLEER. V lost 6 bases and J lost 9; bases outside the gene matches: 6. CDR3 sequence: CASSPGTGGCEQFF. CDR3 nucleotide sequence: TGCGCCAGCAGTCCCGGGACAGGGGGCTGTGAGCAGTTCTTC.

This clonotype has more than one count but fewer than ten. The CDR3 region is CASSESKGEYGYTF. The CDR3 bases are TGCGCCAGCAGTGAGTCGAAGGGTGAATATGGCTACACCTTC. V and J are TRBV10-2 and TRBJ1-2; D uncertain. The V end lost 0 bases, the J end lost 5 bases, and 10 bases lay between the germline ends. Germline CDR1 is WSHSY and CDR2 is SAAADI. This CDR3 contains 14 residues.

The chain uses TRBV4-3 and TRBJ2-3; TRBD2 aligns across 7 bases. Trimming cost V 4 bases and J 2 bases; bases outside gene matches: 6. The CDR3 extends over 15 amino acids. Germline CDR1 is LGHNA and CDR2 is YSLEER. CDR3 sequence: CASSPREVSTDTQYF. The CDR3 coding sequence is TGCGCCAGCAGCCCTCGGGAGGTATCCACAGATACGCAGTATTTT.

The J gene is TRBJ2-1, the V gene TRBV6-1; 11 bases fit TRBD2. Unmatched junction bases numbered 10, after V lost 5 bases and J lost 4 bases. CDR3 length equals 17 residues. Germline assignment: CDR1 MNHNS and CDR2 SASEGT. CDR3 nucleotides: TGTGCCAGCAGTCCTTCCGGGACTAGCGGTTATTACAATGAGCAGTTCTTC. Its translation: CASSPSGTSGYYNEQFF.

V is TRBV25-1 and J is TRBJ2-7; D gene uncertain. The J call is doubtful: the DNA matches TRBJ2-5 better. The germline V gene has CDR1 MGHDK and CDR2 SYGVNS. The CDR3 spans 14 residues. The DNA for the CDR3 is TGTGCCAGCAGTGAATATAGGAGATGGGAGACCCAGTACTTC. The encoded protein is CASSEYRRWETQYF.

The chain couples TRBV4-1 to TRBJ1-4; D is possibly TRBD1 (6 bases). V lost 1 base to trimming and J lost 2 bases, with 14 bases between them. The CDR3 loop spans 17 amino acids. Germline V gene lookup returns CDR1 MGHRA and CDR2 YSYEKL. DNA for the CDR3: TGCGCCAGCAGCCAAGGAGACGGGGGCGCTACTAATGAAAAACTGTTTTTT. Translation: CASSQGDGGATNEKLFF.

This clonotype turned up a few times. The genes are TRBV9 and TRBJ1-6, with 12 bases matching TRBD1. V shed 3 bases and J 9 bases; nucleotides not matched to a gene: 4. The CDR3 runs 15 residues. Germline V gene data show CDR1 as SGDLS and CDR2 as YYNGEE. The CDR3 DNA is TGTGCCAGCAGCGAGGGACAGGGGGCAACTTCACCCCTCCACTTT. This translates into CASSEGQGATSPLHF.

The CDR3 spells CASSLGAGAKLREQFF. DNA for the CDR3: TGTGCCAGCAGCTTAGGGGCGGGGGCCAAATTACGGGAGCAGTTCTTC. The chain couples TRBV7-2 to TRBJ2-1, with D maybe TRBD2 (7 bases). The CDR3 extends over 16 amino acids. Trimming cost V 1 base and J 10 bases, with 20 bases left between them. CDR1 is SGHTA, CDR2 FQGNSA, per germline.

This clonotype showed up just a few times. This chain joins TRBV5-1 and TRBJ2-5; possibly TRBD2 for D (6 bases). The CDR3 sequence is 13 residues long. With 4 bases removed from V and 5 bases from J, the gap between germline ends came to 12 bases. Germline CDR1 SGHRS, CDR2 YFSETQ. The CDR3 DNA reads as TGCGCCAGCAGCAGGGAGGAACTGGAGACCCAGTACTTC. Translated: CASSREELETQYF.

This clonotype was seen ten or more times. The chain couples TRBV4-2 to TRBJ2-1, with TRBD2 matching over 11 bases. This CDR3 is built from 16 residues. The junction had 7 bases not matched to a gene; V was cut back by 0 bases and J by 9 bases. CDR1 and CDR2 (germline): LGHNA, YNFKEQ. The CDR3 reads CASSQDSASGGSEQFF. The CDR3, as DNA: TGTGCCAGCAGCCAAGATTCGGCTAGCGGGGGGAGTGAGCAGTTCTTC.

This clonotype was seen only a few times. The rearrangement links TRBV28 to TRBJ1-2; D gene unclear. The CDR3 consists of 12 residues. Germline loops: CDR1 MDHEN, CDR2 SYDVKM. V was shortened by 7 bases and J by 4 bases, with 10 bases between the two germline ends. This CDR3 reads CASKTEIYGYTF. CDR3 bases: TGTGCCAGCAAAACAGAAATCTATGGCTACACCTTC.

With regard to this clonotype: With a much larger clone just one base away, this may be a read error. The chain combines TRBV4-1 with TRBJ2-1; 10 bases map to TRBD1. The CDR3 runs to 15 residues. The germline gives CDR1 MGHRA, CDR2 YSYEKL. CDR3 sequence reads: CVSSQGTGAGNEQFF. Here the CDR3 DNA reads TGCGTCAGCAGCCAGGGGACAGGGGCGGGTAATGAGCAGTTCTTC.

About this clonotype: A much larger clone sits a single nucleotide away, making a read error possible. V and J are TRBV29-1 and TRBJ1-2; no definite D call. This CDR3 spans 13 amino acids. In germline, CDR1 is SQVTM, CDR2 ANQGSEA. V dropped 4 bases and J dropped 4 bases, with 13 bases sitting between them. The CDR3 protein is CSVGIGPSYGYTF. For the CDR3, the DNA is TGCAGCGTTGGAATAGGCCCTTCCTATGGCTACACCTTC.

The chain recombines TRBV28 with TRBJ2-1, with 15 bases that match TRBD2. J lost 7 bases, V lost 1 base, and 8 bases had no gene match. The CDR3 contains 18 residues. Germline loops: CDR1 MDHEN, CDR2 SYDVKM. CDR3 sequence reads: CASSLSYPGTSGGNEQFF. CDR3 DNA: TGTGCCAGCAGTTTATCCTATCCCGGGACTAGCGGGGGGAATGAGCAGTTCTTC.

The chain recombines TRBV18 with TRBJ2-7, with a weak D call TRBD2 (5 bases). CDR1 KGHSH and CDR2 LQKENI come from the germline V gene. Trimming removed 0 bases at V and 2 bases at J, with 11 bases between. This CDR3 comprises 15 residues. The DNA for the CDR3 is TGTGCCAGCTCACCACCTGAGGGTTTCCCCTACGAGCAGTACTTC. Its protein product is CASSPPEGFPYEQYF.

The gene calls are TRBV20-1 and TRBJ2-5, with 7 positions matching TRBD1. The J call may be wrong; the DNA end is better matched by TRBJ2-1. The germline CDR1 and CDR2 sequences are DFQATT and SNEGSKA (reference sequence). The CDR3 is made up of 15 amino acids. The CDR3 nucleotides are TGCAGTGCTAGCCCCAACAGGGGATACCAAGAGACCCAGTTCTTC. Encoded protein: CSASPNRGYQETQFF.

The chain employs TRBV9 and TRBJ1-2, with 10 bases lining up with TRBD1. Germline V gene data show CDR1 as SGDLS and CDR2 as YYNGEE. V lost 7 bases to trimming and J lost 7 bases; unmatched junction nucleotides: 7. The CDR3 runs to 13 residues. CDR3 protein: CASRRTGGGGYTF. DNA for the CDR3: TGTGCCAGCCGACGGACAGGGGGAGGTGGCTACACCTTC.

This clonotype was recorded a few times. The V call is TRBV20-1, the J call TRBJ1-6; D unclear. Trimming stripped 2 bases from V and 7 bases from J, with 9 bases between. Per the germline V gene, CDR1 is DFQATT and CDR2 is SNEGSKA (reference sequence). The CDR3 consists of 13 residues. CDR3 DNA: TGCAGTGCTAGACCTGGGCCCAATTCACCCCTCCACTTT. Its protein is CSARPGPNSPLHF.

This clonotype was seen at least ten times. The chain has TRBV12-3 or TRBV12-4 and TRBJ2-7; possible D gene TRBD1, 5 bases. Trimming shortened V by 3 bases and J by 6 bases, and 9 bases separated the two germline ends. The CDR3 runs 12 residues. The chain's CDR3 is CASSFTGGEQYF. The CDR3 DNA sequence: TGTGCCAGCAGTTTCACAGGCGGCGAGCAGTACTTC.

V usage is TRBV11-2 and J usage is TRBJ2-5; D is unresolved. Near its end, the DNA agrees better with TRBJ2-1, so the J call may be wrong. The CDR3 covers 13 residues. Germline V CDR1 and CDR2: SGHAT, FQNNGV. The CDR3: CASSLQPQETQFF. The CDR3 coding sequence is TGTGCCAGCAGCTTACAGCCCCAAGAGACCCAGTTCTTC.

This clonotype was seen just once. This chain's CDR3 is CSARDHGTGNEKLFF. The CDR3 nucleotides read TGCAGTGCTAGAGATCACGGGACAGGGAATGAAAAACTGTTTTTT. The chain uses TRBV20-1 and TRBJ1-4; 9 bases align to TRBD1. V shed 0 bases, J shed 5 bases, and the junction held 4 bases outside the gene matches. Germline V gives CDR1 DFQATT, CDR2 SNEGSKA (reference sequence). This CDR3 contains 15 residues.

There are a few counts of this clonotype. The rearrangement joins TRBV27 to TRBJ1-1, with D unresolved. Trimming pared 4 bases from V and 0 bases from J, leaving 12 bases between. The V gene's germline CDR1 is MNHEY and CDR2 SMNVEV (reference sequence). The CDR3 covers 15 residues. The CDR3 spells CASSSTQFMNTEAFF. CDR3 nucleotide sequence: TGTGCCAGCAGTTCCACACAGTTCATGAACACTGAAGCTTTCTTT.

This clonotype turned up a few times. The chain links TRBV20-1 to TRBJ2-1; 9 bases are shared with TRBD2. With V trimmed by 7 bases and J by 2 bases, 30 bases remained unmatched. This CDR3 comprises 22 residues. Germline V CDR1 and CDR2: DFQATT, SNEGSKA (reference sequence). The CDR3 bases are TGCAGTGGCCGAGGCGAGATACTCATCCCGGGACTAGCCTATGGGCCCTACAATGAGCAGTTCTTC. It codes for CSGRGEILIPGLAYGPYNEQFF.